These 11 T cell receptor beta chains originate from one sample sequenced in a study of blood T cells in healthy people across ages. A J-beta primer mix and a sample-barcoded 5' primer were used in a second PCR of about 7 to 12 cycles. From the 5' RACE reads, TCRdb called clonotypes with MiXCR, one entry per CDR3 protein. In the table there are 600,000 or so distinct CDR3 sequences, about 30% of which are singletons. Sequenced sample: blood. The receptors here all came from a woman older than 75 in good health.

This clonotype was recorded at least ten times. The chain recombines TRBV13 with TRBJ2-6; 12 bases are shared with TRBD1. Germline assignment: CDR1 PRHDT and CDR2 FYEKMQ (reference sequence). CDR3 length equals 19 residues. Trimming at V came to 5 bases and at J to 4 bases, leaving 12 bases not matched to a gene. The chain's CDR3 is CASSASGTGGVAGANVLTF. CDR3 sequence (DNA): TGTGCCAGCAGCGCATCCGGGACAGGGGGCGTAGCAGGGGCCAACGTCCTGACTTTC. The whole variable domain, filled in from reference TRBV13 and TRBJ2-6, reads AAGVIQSPRHLIKEKRETATLKCYPIPRHDTVYWYQQGPGQDPQFLISFYEKMQSDKGSIPDRFSAQQFSDYHSELNMSSLELGDSALYFCASSASGTGGVAGANVLTFGAGSRLTVL.

This clonotype has only a few counts. V is TRBV30 and J is TRBJ1-6, with D possibly being TRBD1 (5 bases). V lost 0 bases and J lost 10, with 10 bases in between. Germline CDR1 and CDR2: GTSNPN and SVGIG (reference sequence). The CDR3 is made up of 13 amino acids. CDR3 loop: CAWSVGRDSPLHF. The CDR3 DNA is TGTGCCTGGAGTGTCGGCAGGGACTCACCCCTCCACTTT.

The sample holds many counts of this clonotype. The CDR3 here is CASSGGRRDTQYF. The DNA of the CDR3 is TGTGCCAGCAGTGGAGGACGCCGAGATACGCAGTATTTT. This rearrangement joins TRBV6-1 to TRBJ2-3; no firm D call. CDR1 is MNHNS and CDR2 is SASEGT in the germline V gene. This CDR3 is 13 amino acids long. V was cut by 4 bases and J by 5 bases, with 10 bases left in between.

This clonotype was detected ten times or more. The CDR3 bases are TGTGCCACGGGTCTGGGTTACGAGCAGTACTTC. It is translated as CATGLGYEQYF. The chain links TRBV6-1 to TRBJ2-7; unclear D gene. This CDR3 contains 11 residues. Germline CDR1 reads MNHNS; CDR2 reads SASEGT. V lost 10 bases, J lost 4 bases, and 11 bases lay in between.

Comment on this clonotype: This may be a read error: a much more frequent sequence differs by one nucleotide. The chain combines TRBV2 with TRBJ2-1, with D hard to call. The CDR3 contains 13 residues. Germline values: CDR1 SNHLY, CDR2 FYNNEI. The CDR3 spells CASREVRDNEQFF. CDR3 DNA: TGTGCCAGCAGGGAAGTACGCGACAATGAGCAGTTCTTC.

This clonotype was detected many times. V usage is TRBV7-9 and J usage is TRBJ2-7, with TRBD1 matching over 7 bases. Per the germline V gene, CDR1 is SEHNR and CDR2 is FQNEAQ (reference sequence). This CDR3 has 16 amino acids. The J segment lost 1 base and the V segment lost 2 bases, leaving 8 bases of the junction unmatched. DNA for the CDR3: TGTGCCAGCAGCTTACCCTACCGGGACAGATCCTACGAGCAGTACTTC. Amino acid sequence: CASSLPYRDRSYEQYF.

This clonotype was found a few times. The rearrangement uses TRBV5-1 and TRBJ1-1; D may be TRBD1 (6 bases). The CDR3 contains 16 residues. Germline CDR1 SGHRS, CDR2 YFSETQ. V lost 4 bases to trimming and J lost 3 bases, with 19 bases between them. The CDR3 here is CASSGGLEGKYTEAFF. The CDR3 region has the DNA TGCGCCAGCAGCGGGGGGCTCGAGGGGAAGTACACTGAAGCTTTCTTT.

There are many counts of this clonotype. V usage is TRBV11-2 and J usage is TRBJ2-1; a possible D gene is TRBD1 (6 bases). The germline CDR1 and CDR2 sequences are SGHAT and FQNNGV. The CDR3 runs to 16 residues. Trimming removed 5 bases at V and 5 bases at J, with 19 bases between. CDR3 residues: CASSTNRDTLNNEQFF. In nucleotides, the CDR3 is TGTGCCAGCAGCACCAACCGGGACACCCTAAACAATGAGCAGTTCTTC.

V and J are TRBV7-2 and TRBJ2-1; no firm D call. The CDR3 has 13 residues. V was clipped by 0 bases and J by 8 bases, with 8 bases between them. In germline, CDR1 is SGHTA, CDR2 FQGNSA. The CDR3 reads CASSLAGTYEQFF. In nucleotides, the CDR3 is TGTGCCAGCAGCTTAGCGGGAACATATGAGCAGTTCTTC.

This chain connects TRBV20-1 to TRBJ2-3; 11 bases fit TRBD2. The length of the CDR3 is 15 residues. J gave up 3 bases and V 5 bases, and 7 bases lay outside the gene matches. CDR1 and CDR2 (germline): DFQATT, SNEGSKA (reference sequence). The CDR3 is CSAPPTSGSTDTQYF. The CDR3 DNA reads as TGCAGTGCTCCACCCACTAGCGGGAGTACAGATACGCAGTATTTT.

This clonotype was recorded at least ten times. The V and J genes are TRBV6-2 or TRBV6-3 and TRBJ2-5; TRBD2 matches at 10 bases. Germline-derived CDR1 and CDR2 are MNHEY and SVGEGT. The V segment lost 6 bases and the J segment 11 bases; nucleotides outside the gene matches: 3. The CDR3 has 11 amino acids. The CDR3 loop reads CASRLAGKQYF. In nucleotides, the CDR3 is TGTGCCAGCAGACTAGCGGGGAAGCAGTACTTC.